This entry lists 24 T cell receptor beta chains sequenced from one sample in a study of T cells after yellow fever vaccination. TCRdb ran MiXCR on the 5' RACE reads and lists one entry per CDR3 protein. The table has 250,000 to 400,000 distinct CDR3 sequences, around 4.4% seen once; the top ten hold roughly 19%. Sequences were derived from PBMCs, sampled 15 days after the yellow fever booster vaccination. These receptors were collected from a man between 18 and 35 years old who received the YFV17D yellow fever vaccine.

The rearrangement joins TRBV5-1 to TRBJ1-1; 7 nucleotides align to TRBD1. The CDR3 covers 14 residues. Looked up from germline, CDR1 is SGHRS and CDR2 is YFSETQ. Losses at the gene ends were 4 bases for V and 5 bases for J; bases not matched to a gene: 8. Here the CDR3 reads CASSPDRMSTEAFF. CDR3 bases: TGCGCCAGCAGCCCGGACAGGATGAGTACTGAAGCTTTCTTT.

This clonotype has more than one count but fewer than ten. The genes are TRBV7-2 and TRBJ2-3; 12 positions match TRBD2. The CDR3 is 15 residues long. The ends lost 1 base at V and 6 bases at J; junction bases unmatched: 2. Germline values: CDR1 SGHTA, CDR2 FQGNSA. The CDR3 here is CASSLDLAGGDTQYF. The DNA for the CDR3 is TGTGCCAGCAGCTTAGATCTAGCGGGGGGGGATACGCAGTATTTT.

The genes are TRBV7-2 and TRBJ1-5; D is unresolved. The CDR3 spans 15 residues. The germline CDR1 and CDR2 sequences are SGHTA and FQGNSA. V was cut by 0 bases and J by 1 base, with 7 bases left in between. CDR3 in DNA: TGTGCCAGCAGCTTAGCGGGAAACAGCAATCAGCCCCAGCATTTT. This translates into CASSLAGNSNQPQHF.

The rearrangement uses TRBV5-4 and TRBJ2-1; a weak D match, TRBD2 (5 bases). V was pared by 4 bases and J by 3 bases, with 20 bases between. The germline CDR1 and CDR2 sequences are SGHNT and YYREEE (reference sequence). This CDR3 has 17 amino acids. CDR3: CASSPPGGTTFYNEQFF. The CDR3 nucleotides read TGTGCCAGCAGCCCACCCGGAGGCACCACATTCTACAATGAGCAGTTCTTC.

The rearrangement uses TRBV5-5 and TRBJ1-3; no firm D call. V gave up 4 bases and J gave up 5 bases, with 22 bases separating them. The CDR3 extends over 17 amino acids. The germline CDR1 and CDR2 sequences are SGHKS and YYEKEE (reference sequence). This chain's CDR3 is CASSIRTPVSGRNTIYF. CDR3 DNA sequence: TGTGCCAGCAGCATTCGGACGCCGGTTAGCGGAAGAAACACCATATATTTT.

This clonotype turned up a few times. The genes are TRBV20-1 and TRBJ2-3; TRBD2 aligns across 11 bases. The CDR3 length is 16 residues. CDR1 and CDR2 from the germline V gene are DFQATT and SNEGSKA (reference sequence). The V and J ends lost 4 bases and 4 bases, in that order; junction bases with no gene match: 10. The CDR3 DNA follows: TGCAGTGCTACCCCCTTAGCGGGGGGGCGGGCAGATACGCAGTATTTT. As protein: CSATPLAGGRADTQYF.

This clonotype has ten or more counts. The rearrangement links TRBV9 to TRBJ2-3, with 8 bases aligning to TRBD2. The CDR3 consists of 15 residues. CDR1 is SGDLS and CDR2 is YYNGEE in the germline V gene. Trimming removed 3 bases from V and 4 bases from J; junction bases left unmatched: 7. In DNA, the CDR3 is TGTGCCAGCAGCGCCCTCGGGGGGGCCCCAGATACGCAGTATTTT. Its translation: CASSALGGAPDTQYF. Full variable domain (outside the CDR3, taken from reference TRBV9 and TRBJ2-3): DSGVTQTPKHLITATGQRVTLRCSPRSGDLSVYWYQQSLDQGLQFLIQYYNGEERAKGNILERFSAQQFPDLHSELNLSSLELGDSALYFCASSALGGAPDTQYFGPGTRLTVL.

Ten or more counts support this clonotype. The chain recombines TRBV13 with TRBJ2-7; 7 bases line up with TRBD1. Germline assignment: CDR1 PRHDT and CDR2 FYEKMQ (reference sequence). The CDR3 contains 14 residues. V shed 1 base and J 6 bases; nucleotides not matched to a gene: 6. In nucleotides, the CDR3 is TGTGCCAGCAGCTTAGAGGGGGCCGACTCCGAGCAGTACTTC. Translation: CASSLEGADSEQYF.

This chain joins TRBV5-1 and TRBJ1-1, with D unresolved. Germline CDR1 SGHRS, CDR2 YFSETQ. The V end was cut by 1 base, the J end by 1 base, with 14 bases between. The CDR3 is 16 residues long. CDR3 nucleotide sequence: TGCGCCAGCAGCTTGAAGGTCTCCCTCGGGAACACTGAAGCTTTCTTT. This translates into CASSLKVSLGNTEAFF.

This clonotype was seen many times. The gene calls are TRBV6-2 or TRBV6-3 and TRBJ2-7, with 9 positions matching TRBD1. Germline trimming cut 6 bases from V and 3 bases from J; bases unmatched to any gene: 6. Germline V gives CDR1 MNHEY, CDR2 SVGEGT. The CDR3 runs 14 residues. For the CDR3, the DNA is TGTGCCAGCAGACCCGGGACAGGGATCTACGAGCAGTACTTC. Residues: CASRPGTGIYEQYF.

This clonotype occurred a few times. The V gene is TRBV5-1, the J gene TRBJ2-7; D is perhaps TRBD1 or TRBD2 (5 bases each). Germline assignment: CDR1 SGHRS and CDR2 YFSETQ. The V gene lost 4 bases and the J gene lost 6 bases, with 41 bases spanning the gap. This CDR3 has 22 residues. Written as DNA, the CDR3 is TGCGCCAGCAGCCTGGCCCCGGATTCTTCTTGGTGGGCTGGGACGGCCCAAGGCGAGCAGTACTTC. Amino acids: CASSLAPDSSWWAGTAQGEQYF. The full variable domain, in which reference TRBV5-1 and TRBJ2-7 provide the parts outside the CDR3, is KAGVTQTPRYLIKTRGQQVTLSCSPISGHRSVSWYQQTPGQGLQFLFEYFSETQRNKGNFPGRFSGRQFSNSRSEMNVSTLELGDSALYLCASSLAPDSSWWAGTAQGEQYFGPGTRLTVT.

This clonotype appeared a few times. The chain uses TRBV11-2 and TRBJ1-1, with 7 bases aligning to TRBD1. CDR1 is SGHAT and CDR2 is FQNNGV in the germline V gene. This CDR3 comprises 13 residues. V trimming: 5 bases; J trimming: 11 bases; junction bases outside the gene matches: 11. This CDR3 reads CASSPQSDRVAFF. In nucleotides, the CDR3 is TGTGCCAGCAGCCCCCAATCCGACAGGGTGGCTTTCTTT.

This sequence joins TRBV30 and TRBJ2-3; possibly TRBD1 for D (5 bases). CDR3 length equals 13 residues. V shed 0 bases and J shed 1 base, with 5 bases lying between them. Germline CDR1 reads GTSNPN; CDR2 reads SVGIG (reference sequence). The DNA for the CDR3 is TGTGCCTGGAGTGTAGGGGGCACAGATACGCAGTATTTT. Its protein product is CAWSVGGTDTQYF.

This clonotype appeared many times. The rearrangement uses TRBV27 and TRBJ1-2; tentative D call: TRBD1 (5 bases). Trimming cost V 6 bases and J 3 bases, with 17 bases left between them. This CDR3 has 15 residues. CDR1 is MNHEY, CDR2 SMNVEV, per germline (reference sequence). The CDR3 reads CASRLAGRAHYGYTF. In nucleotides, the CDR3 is TGTGCCAGCAGACTAGCGGGCAGGGCGCACTATGGCTACACCTTC.

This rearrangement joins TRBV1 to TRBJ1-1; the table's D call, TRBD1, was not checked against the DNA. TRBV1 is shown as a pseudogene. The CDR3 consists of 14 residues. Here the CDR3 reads CISSRGLFDTEAFF. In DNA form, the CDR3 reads TGCATCAGTTCCAGGGGGCTCTTTGACACTGAAGCTTTCTTT.

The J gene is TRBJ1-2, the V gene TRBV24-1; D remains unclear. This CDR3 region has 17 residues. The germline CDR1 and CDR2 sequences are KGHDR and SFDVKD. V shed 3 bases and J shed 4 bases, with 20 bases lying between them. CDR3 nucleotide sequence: TGTGCCACCAGTGATGTTGATGCGGACCGCACTTCCTATGGCTACACCTTC. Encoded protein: CATSDVDADRTSYGYTF.

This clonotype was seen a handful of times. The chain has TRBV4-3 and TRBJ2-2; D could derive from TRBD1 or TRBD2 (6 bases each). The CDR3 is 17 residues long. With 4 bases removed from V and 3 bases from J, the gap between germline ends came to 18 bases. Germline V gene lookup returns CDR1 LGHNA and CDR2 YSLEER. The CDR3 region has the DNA TGCGCCAGCAGCCCCTCCAGGACGGGGGCGGACACCGGGGAGCTGTTTTTT. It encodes CASSPSRTGADTGELFF.

This CDR3 is CASSLRLAGGPGDEQYF. Written as DNA, the CDR3 is TGTGCCAGCAGTTTACGGCTAGCGGGGGGACCTGGCGACGAGCAGTACTTC. This chain connects TRBV12-3 or TRBV12-4 to TRBJ2-7; 11 bases agree with TRBD2. The CDR3 consists of 17 residues. J was trimmed by 5 bases and V by 2 bases; bases with no gene match: 11.

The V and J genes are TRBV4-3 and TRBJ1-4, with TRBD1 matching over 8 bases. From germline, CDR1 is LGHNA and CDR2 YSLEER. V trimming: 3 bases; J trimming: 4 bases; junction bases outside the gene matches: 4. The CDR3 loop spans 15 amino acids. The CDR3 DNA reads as TGCGCCAGCAGCCAGGGACAGGCGGTTAATGAAAAACTGTTTTTT. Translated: CASSQGQAVNEKLFF.

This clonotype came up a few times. CDR3 nucleotide sequence: TGTGCCAGCAGCTCACCCCAGGGACAGGGGTCCGGGGAGCTGTTTTTT. Protein product: CASSSPQGQGSGELFF. This chain connects TRBV5-4 to TRBJ2-2; 10 nucleotides agree with TRBD1. The CDR3 is 16 amino acids. Per germline, CDR1 SGHNT and CDR2 YYREEE (reference sequence). V shed 3 bases, J shed 6 bases, and the junction held 8 bases outside the gene matches.

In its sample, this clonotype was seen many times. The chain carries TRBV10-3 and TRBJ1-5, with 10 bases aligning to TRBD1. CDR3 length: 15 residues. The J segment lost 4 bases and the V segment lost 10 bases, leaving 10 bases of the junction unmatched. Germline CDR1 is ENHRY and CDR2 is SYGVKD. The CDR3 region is CATGGTGANNQPQHF. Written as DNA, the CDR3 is TGTGCCACGGGGGGGACAGGGGCGAATAATCAGCCCCAGCATTTT.

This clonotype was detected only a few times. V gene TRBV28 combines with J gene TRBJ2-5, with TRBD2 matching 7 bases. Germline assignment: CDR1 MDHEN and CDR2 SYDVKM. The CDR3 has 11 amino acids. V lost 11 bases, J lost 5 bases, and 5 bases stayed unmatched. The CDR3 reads CAGGGWETQYF. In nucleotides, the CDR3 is TGTGCCGGGGGGGGATGGGAGACCCAGTACTTC. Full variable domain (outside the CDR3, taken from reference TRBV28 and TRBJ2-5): DVKVTQSSRYLVKRTGEKVFLECVQDMDHENMFWYRQDPGLGLRLIYFSYDVKMKEKGDIPEGYSVSREKKERFSLILESASTNQTSMYLCAGGGWETQYFGPGTRLLVL.

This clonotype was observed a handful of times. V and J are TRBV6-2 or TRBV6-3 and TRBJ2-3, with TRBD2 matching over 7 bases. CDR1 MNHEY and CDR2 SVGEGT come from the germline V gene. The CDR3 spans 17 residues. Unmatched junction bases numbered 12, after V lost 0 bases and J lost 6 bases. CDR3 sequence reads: CASSYSSGAGEGDTQYF. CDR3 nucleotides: TGTGCCAGCAGTTACTCGAGCGGGGCCGGCGAGGGGGATACGCAGTATTTT.

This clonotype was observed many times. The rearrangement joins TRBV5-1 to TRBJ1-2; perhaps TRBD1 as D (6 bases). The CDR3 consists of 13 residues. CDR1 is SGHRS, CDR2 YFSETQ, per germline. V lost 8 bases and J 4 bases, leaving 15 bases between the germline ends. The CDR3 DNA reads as TGCGCCAGTACGGACAGCCCTTCCTATGGCTACACCTTC. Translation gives CASTDSPSYGYTF.